The present T cell receptor (beta chain) was sequenced within a study of blood T cell repertoires in COVID-19. On the study more broadly: From T cells, B-cell-depleted T cells, or PBMCs came the material, which was cDNA or gDNA.

TCRdb's table, derived via immunoSEQ multiplex PCR, lists solely in-frame clones and lacks some. The data show around 20,000 clones, 70% to 85% seen once. V gave up 8 bases and J gave up 5 bases; unmatched junction bases: 8. Germline V gene data show CDR1 as LNHDA and CDR2 as SQIVND (reference sequence). The CDR3 is made up of 14 amino acids. This receptor was taken from a human donor in a cohort sampled during active COVID-19. V gene TRBV19 combines with J gene TRBJ2-1, with TRBD2 identical over 8 bases. Sample: peripheral blood. The CDR3 DNA follows: TGTGCCAGTTGTGGGACTAGTCTCGACAATGAGCAGTTCTTC. Protein sequence: CASCGTSLDNEQFF.